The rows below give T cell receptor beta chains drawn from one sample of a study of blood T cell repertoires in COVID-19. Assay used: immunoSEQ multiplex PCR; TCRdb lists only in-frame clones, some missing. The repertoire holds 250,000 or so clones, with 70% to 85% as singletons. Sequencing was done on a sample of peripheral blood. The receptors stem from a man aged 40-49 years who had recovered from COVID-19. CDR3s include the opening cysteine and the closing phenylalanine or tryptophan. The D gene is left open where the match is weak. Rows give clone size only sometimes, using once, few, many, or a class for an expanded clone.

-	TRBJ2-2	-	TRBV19	CASSGTGFTGELFF	TGTGCCAGTAGTGGAACAGGGTTCACCGGGGAGCTGTTTTTT
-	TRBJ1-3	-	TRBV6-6	CASTYSSGNTIYF	TGTGCCAGTACATACAGCTCTGGAAACACCATATATTTT
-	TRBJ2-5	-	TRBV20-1	CSAGSQETQYF	TGCAGTGCCGGTTCTCAAGAGACCCAGTACTTC
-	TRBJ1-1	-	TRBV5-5	CASSLLSRTEAFF	TGTGCCAGCAGCTTACTAAGTAGAACTGAAGCTTTCTTT
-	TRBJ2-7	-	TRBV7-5	CARSPDRPAIYF	TGTGCCAGAAGCCCAGACAGACCCGCCATCTACTTC
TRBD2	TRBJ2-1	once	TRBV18	CASSPPSGGRDEQFF	TGTGCCAGCTCACCACCATCGGGAGGGCGTGATGAGCAGTTCTTC
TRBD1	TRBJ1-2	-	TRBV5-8	CASSFTGGGYTF	TGTGCCAGCAGCTTTACAGGGGGAGGCTACACCTTC
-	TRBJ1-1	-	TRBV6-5	CASSYREGDTEAFF	TGTGCCAGCAGTTACCGGGAAGGAGACACTGAAGCTTTCTTT
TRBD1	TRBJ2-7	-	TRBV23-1	CASIDRDRGEEQYF	TGCGCCAGCATAGACCGGGACAGGGGTGAGGAGCAGTACTTC
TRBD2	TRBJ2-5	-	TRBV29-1	CSVAGTSGRVELETQYF	TGCAGCGTTGCCGGGACTAGCGGGAGGGTTGAGTTGGAGACCCAGTACTTC
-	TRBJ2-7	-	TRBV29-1	CSVAQGGEQYF	TGCAGCGTTGCGCAGGGTGGAGAGCAGTACTTC
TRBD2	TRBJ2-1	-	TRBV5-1	CASSLDGASGEQFF	TGCGCCAGCAGCTTGGACGGGGCTAGCGGGGAGCAGTTCTTC
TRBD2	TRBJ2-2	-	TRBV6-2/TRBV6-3	CASSQNLGLANTGELFF	TGTGCCAGCAGTCAGAACCTGGGACTAGCGAACACCGGGGAGCTGTTTTTT
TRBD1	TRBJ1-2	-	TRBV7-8	CASSLEAGTGINYGYTF	TGTGCCAGCAGCTTAGAGGCGGGGACAGGGATTAACTATGGCTACACCTTC
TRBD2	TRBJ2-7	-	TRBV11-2	CASSLSWASGGTPYEQYF	TGTGCCAGCAGCTTATCTTGGGCGAGCGGGGGTACCCCCTACGAGCAGTACTTC
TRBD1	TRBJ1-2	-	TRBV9	CASSAGTGTANYGYTF	TGTGCCAGCAGCGCCGGGACAGGAACAGCTAACTATGGCTACACCTTC